Following are 28 T cell receptor beta chains from one sample sequenced in a study of shared clonotypes between healthy human individuals. Libraries were prepared by immunoSEQ multiplex PCR; TCRdb keeps only in-frame clonotypes and omits some of them. The data hold over a million clones, with around 95% observed a single time. The sequenced material came from naive CD4+ T cells sorted from blood. Subset defined: CD45RA+ positively selected. The origin of the receptors is a man aged 30 to 45 in good health.

This clone was recorded only once. V gene TRBV6-6 combines with J gene TRBJ1-1; weak D call: TRBD1 (5 bases). With 5 bases removed from V and 5 bases from J, the gap between germline ends came to 15 bases. The V gene's germline CDR1 is MNHNY and CDR2 SVGAGI (reference sequence). CDR3 length: 14 amino acids. The CDR3 loop is CASSKPGRETEAFF. CDR3 DNA sequence: TGTGCCAGCAGTAAGCCAGGGAGAGAAACTGAAGCTTTCTTT.

This chain uses TRBV25-1 with TRBJ2-7; D perhaps matches TRBD1 (5 bases). Deletions cut 2 bases from V and 2 bases from J, with 10 bases between. CDR1 is MGHDK and CDR2 is SYGVNS in the germline V gene. The CDR3 covers 14 residues. This CDR3 is CASSESPRAYEQYF. The CDR3, as DNA: TGTGCCAGCAGTGAAAGTCCCAGGGCCTACGAGCAGTACTTC.

The gene calls are TRBV18 and TRBJ1-4; unclear D gene. Germline CDR1 and CDR2: KGHSH and LQKENI. V was trimmed by 2 bases and J by 3 bases, leaving 19 bases between them. The CDR3 has 18 residues. CDR3 sequence: CASSPTSTQFRSNEKLFF. CDR3 in DNA: TGTGCCAGCTCACCAACGTCGACCCAGTTTCGGTCTAATGAAAAACTGTTTTTT.

As DNA, the CDR3 is TGTGCCAGCAGCAACCTGGGACAGACCTCCTACGAGCAGTACTTC. Protein sequence: CASSNLGQTSYEQYF. The rearrangement joins TRBV7-6 to TRBJ2-7; 7 bases are a match to TRBD1. CDR3 length: 15 amino acids. Germline CDR1 and CDR2: SGHVS and FNYEAQ. After removal of 5 bases from V and 0 bases from J, the junction contained 7 bases not matched to a gene.

This chain uses TRBV5-6 with TRBJ2-1; possible D gene TRBD2, 5 bases. The germline CDR1 and CDR2 sequences are SGHDT and YYEEEE. CDR3 length equals 15 residues. V was cut by 4 bases and J by 5 bases, with 16 bases left in between. CDR3 in amino acids: CASSRGRGSNNEQFF. In DNA, the CDR3 is TGTGCCAGCAGCCGAGGACGAGGGAGTAACAATGAGCAGTTCTTC.

V usage is TRBV5-1 and J usage is TRBJ2-3; D unclear. The CDR3 spans 14 residues. The ends were cut back, 1 base at V and 2 bases at J, with 8 bases in the middle. Germline V gene lookup returns CDR1 SGHRS and CDR2 YFSETQ. The CDR3 here is CASSLTDPTDTQYF. CDR3 sequence (DNA): TGCGCCAGCAGCTTGACAGATCCCACAGATACGCAGTATTTT.

V is TRBV7-2 and J is TRBJ1-5, with D hard to call. Germline lookup yields CDR1 SGHTA and CDR2 FQGNSA. The CDR3 has 16 amino acids. Deletions cut 2 bases from V and 5 bases from J, with 16 bases between. CDR3 sequence (DNA): TGTGCCAGCAGCTTAAATGGGGTCAGCCCTTATCAGCCCCAGCATTTT. Translation gives CASSLNGVSPYQPQHF.

The chain links TRBV5-1 to TRBJ2-2; D is possibly TRBD2 (5 bases). Per the germline V gene, CDR1 is SGHRS and CDR2 is YFSETQ. CDR3 length equals 14 residues. V was shortened by 5 bases and J by 5 bases, with 13 bases between the two germline ends. The CDR3 protein is CASSEGRQTGELFF. The CDR3 nucleotides read TGCGCCAGCAGTGAGGGCAGGCAGACCGGGGAGCTGTTTTTT.

The gene calls are TRBV9 and TRBJ2-3; D gene uncertain. CDR1 and CDR2 (germline): SGDLS, YYNGEE. The V end lost 1 base, the J end lost 1 base, and 16 bases lay between the germline ends. The CDR3 is 17 amino acids. CDR3 protein: CASSVTTYSQRTDTQYF. The CDR3 DNA reads as TGTGCCAGCAGCGTAACCACCTATTCCCAGCGCACAGATACGCAGTATTTT.

The rearrangement uses TRBV28 and TRBJ2-3; 7 bases align to TRBD2. The V and J ends lost 4 bases and 6 bases, in that order; junction bases with no gene match: 10. The CDR3 sequence is 15 residues long. Germline V CDR1 and CDR2: MDHEN, SYDVKM. The CDR3 reads CASSSQAGSPDTQYF. The CDR3 DNA sequence: TGTGCCAGCAGTTCACAAGCGGGGTCCCCGGATACGCAGTATTTT.

This chain links TRBV2 with TRBJ1-2; D is possibly TRBD1 (5 bases). The CDR3 runs 14 residues. Trimming stripped 7 bases from V and 4 bases from J, with 16 bases between. Germline V gene lookup returns CDR1 SNHLY and CDR2 FYNNEI. CDR3 DNA sequence: TGTGCCAGCAAAGGGACCGTCGGTGGCTATGGCTACACCTTC. It is translated as CASKGTVGGYGYTF.

The J gene is TRBJ1-1, the V gene TRBV6-1; TRBD1 might be the D (6 bases). The CDR3 contains 13 residues. V lost 5 bases and J 1 base, leaving 8 bases between the germline ends. Germline CDR1 reads MNHNS; CDR2 reads SASEGT. In DNA, the CDR3 is TGTGCCAGCAGTATGGACAGGAACACTGAAGCTTTCTTT. Its translation is CASSMDRNTEAFF.

The CDR3 loop is CASSTDYDTEAFF. CDR3 nucleotides: TGTGCCAGTAGTACCGACTATGACACTGAAGCTTTCTTT. The chain has TRBV19 and TRBJ1-1; D is ambiguous. The V gene lost 4 bases and the J gene lost 3 bases, with 9 bases spanning the gap. The CDR3 length is 13 residues. The germline V gene has CDR1 LNHDA and CDR2 SQIVND (reference sequence).

The chain carries TRBV14 and TRBJ1-2; D uncertain. The germline CDR1 and CDR2 sequences are SGHDN and FVKESK. The germline V and J ends were trimmed by 0 bases and 6 bases, with 8 bases remaining between them. This CDR3 spans 13 amino acids. The CDR3 loop reads CASSQDRTHGYTF. DNA for the CDR3: TGTGCCAGCAGCCAAGACCGGACCCATGGCTACACCTTC.

Comment on this clone: In the same sample, other DNA sequences code for this CDR3. This chain joins TRBV18 and TRBJ2-2, with 11 bases identical to TRBD1. This CDR3 comprises 16 residues. Trimming at V came to 4 bases and at J to 0 bases, leaving 1 base not matched to a gene. Germline values: CDR1 KGHSH, CDR2 LQKENI. CDR3 DNA sequence: TGTGCCAGCTCACTGGGACAGGGGGCGAACACCGGGGAGCTGTTTTTT. Translated: CASSLGQGANTGELFF.

The chain has TRBV29-1 and TRBJ2-4; possible D gene TRBD2, 5 bases. The ends were cut back, 4 bases at V and 7 bases at J, with 14 bases in the middle. CDR3 length: 13 residues. Germline CDR1 SQVTM, CDR2 ANQGSEA. CDR3 nucleotides: TGCAGCGTTGTGTTCGGGATAGGGAACATTCAGTACTTC. This encodes CSVVFGIGNIQYF.

V and J are TRBV5-5 and TRBJ1-1; TRBD1 might be the D (5 bases). The CDR3 covers 15 residues. Trimming left V 4 bases short and J 3 bases short, with 16 bases between. Germline V gene data show CDR1 as SGHKS and CDR2 as YYEKEE (reference sequence). CDR3 residues: CASSPHPGEDTEAFF. The CDR3 nucleotides read TGTGCCAGCAGCCCCCACCCGGGGGAGGACACTGAAGCTTTCTTT. Drawing the rest from reference TRBV5-5 and TRBJ1-1, the complete variable domain is DAGVTQSPTHLIKTRGQQVTLRCSPISGHKSVSWYQQVLGQGPQFIFQYYEKEERGRGNFPDRFSARQFPNYSSELNVNALLLGDSALYLCASSPHPGEDTEAFFGQGTRLTVV.

The V call is TRBV7-3, the J call TRBJ2-2, with TRBD1 as a possible D gene (6 bases). From germline, CDR1 is SGHTA and CDR2 FQGTGA. This CDR3 has 16 amino acids. V lost 4 bases to trimming and J lost 3 bases, with 15 bases between them. CDR3 residues: CASSSLPAGDTGELFF. CDR3 sequence (DNA): TGTGCCAGCAGCTCCTTGCCGGCAGGGGACACCGGGGAGCTGTTTTTT.

The chain carries TRBV6-5 and TRBJ2-7; D not certain. Germline CDR1 and CDR2: MNHEY and SVGAGI. Trimming took off 6 bases at V and 2 bases at J, with 17 bases between the two ends. The CDR3 is 15 amino acids. CDR3 sequence: CASRSDRSPPYEQYF. CDR3 DNA: TGTGCCAGCAGATCAGACCGTTCTCCACCCTACGAGCAGTACTTC.

This sequence joins TRBV4-1 and TRBJ1-5; unclear D gene. This CDR3 has 15 amino acids. Germline CDR1 is MGHRA and CDR2 is YSYEKL. The V end lost 3 bases, the J end lost 4 bases, and 13 bases lay between the germline ends. This CDR3 reads CASSHPPLTNQPQHF. CDR3 DNA sequence: TGCGCCAGCAGCCACCCGCCCCTTACTAATCAGCCCCAGCATTTT.

The chain has TRBV11-3 and TRBJ1-5, with TRBD1 matching over 10 bases. The CDR3 has 16 residues. Germline values: CDR1 SGHNT, CDR2 YENEEA. J lost 1 base, V lost 7 bases, and 7 bases had no gene match. CDR3 nucleotide sequence: TGTGCCAGCATCAGACAGGGGGCCGGAAGCAATCAGCCCCAGCATTTT. Its protein is CASIRQGAGSNQPQHF.

This chain connects TRBV11-2 to TRBJ2-3; no reliable D call. Trimming stripped 3 bases from V and 2 bases from J, with 12 bases between. Germline V gene lookup returns CDR1 SGHAT and CDR2 FQNNGV. CDR3 length equals 15 residues. CDR3 in DNA: TGTGCCAGCAGCTTTACGCTGGCCCCCACAGATACGCAGTATTTT. Translation: CASSFTLAPTDTQYF. The full variable domain, completed using reference TRBV11-2 and TRBJ2-3, is EAGVAQSPRYKIIEKRQSVAFWCNPISGHATLYWYQQILGQGPKLLIQFQNNGVVDDSQLPKDRFSAERLKGVDSTLKIQPAKLEDSAVYLCASSFTLAPTDTQYFGPGTRLTVL.

The CDR3, as DNA: TGTGCCAGCAGAGGGGCTGTTGGCAATCAGCCCCAGCATTTT. Its translation is CASRGAVGNQPQHF. The chain joins TRBV28 to TRBJ1-5, with a tentative D call TRBD1 (5 bases). Germline V gene data show CDR1 as MDHEN and CDR2 as SYDVKM. The V end was cut by 6 bases, the J end by 2 bases, with 11 bases between. The CDR3 has 14 amino acids.

The chain uses TRBV5-6 and TRBJ2-7; D is possibly TRBD1 or TRBD2 (5 bases each). Germline values: CDR1 SGHDT, CDR2 YYEEEE. Trimming took 0 bases from V and 11 from J, leaving 15 bases between them. The CDR3 covers 13 residues. The CDR3 here is CASSLAGTAWEYF. The CDR3 DNA follows: TGTGCCAGCAGCTTGGCCGGGACGGCTTGGGAGTACTTC.

In regard to this clone: This specimen includes other DNA sequences encoding the same CDR3. The rearrangement links TRBV19 to TRBJ2-1; 7 bases are shared with TRBD1. Germline V gene data show CDR1 as LNHDA and CDR2 as SQIVND (reference sequence). With 4 bases clipped from V and 3 bases from J, the junction kept 0 bases outside the gene matches. The CDR3 extends over 13 amino acids. CDR3 bases: TGTGCCAGTAGTAGGACAGGCTACAATGAGCAGTTCTTC. It translates to CASSRTGYNEQFF.

The chain couples TRBV9 to TRBJ1-4, with no clear D. V lost 4 bases, J lost 0 bases, and 4 bases lay in between. This CDR3 contains 13 residues. Germline loops: CDR1 SGDLS, CDR2 YYNGEE. The chain's CDR3 is CASSSTTNEKLFF. The CDR3 nucleotides are TGTGCCAGCAGCTCCACAACTAATGAAAAACTGTTTTTT.

This chain joins TRBV7-3 and TRBJ2-5; no definite D call. The CDR3 totals 13 residues. CDR1 and CDR2 (germline): SGHTA, FQGTGA. The germline V and J ends were trimmed by 0 bases and 0 bases, with 2 bases remaining between them. CDR3 amino acids: CASSLTYQETQYF. CDR3 DNA: TGTGCCAGCAGCTTAACCTACCAAGAGACCCAGTACTTC.

This chain connects TRBV13 to TRBJ2-7; D is undetermined. Germline V CDR1 and CDR2: PRHDT, FYEKMQ (reference sequence). CDR3 size: 14 residues. The V and J ends lost 6 bases and 5 bases respectively, with 17 bases between them. Here the CDR3 reads CASRVAFGLNEQYF. DNA of the CDR3: TGTGCCAGCAGAGTCGCTTTCGGGCTCAACGAGCAGTACTTC.